This T cell receptor (beta chain) was sequenced for a study of blood T cell repertoires in COVID-19. As for the study in general: Sites in the United States, Italy and Spain provided acute and convalescent COVID-19 samples. PBMCs, B-cell-depleted T cells, or T cells provided the cDNA or gDNA that made up the material.

The table lists this clone with a few counts. The CDR3 length is 14 residues. The V gene lost 7 bases and the J gene lost 7 bases, with 20 bases spanning the gap. Germline V gene data show CDR1 as SGHAT and CDR2 as FQNNGV. Source study methods: The authors estimated nucleated cell counts from reference gene primer amplification. Generated by immunoSEQ multiplex PCR, the TCRdb table keeps only in-frame clones and is missing some. The V and J calls and clone size are taken from that table; D and trimming were inferred from the DNA. Counted here are tens of thousands of clones, nearly 90% occurring once; the ten biggest clones make up around 10%.

The J gene is TRBJ2-7, the V gene TRBV11-2, with D possibly being TRBD2 (5 bases). The sequence was collected from a human donor in a cohort sampled during active COVID-19. The source material was peripheral blood. CDR3 in DNA: TGTGCCAGCATCGGGGATGGCAGGTTGGAGGAGCAGTACTTC. Amino acids: CASIGDGRLEEQYF.